This is a list of T cell receptor beta chains from one sample in a study of CD8 T cells in ankylosing spondylitis. MiXCR, run by TCRdb on the 5' RACE reads, gives a single entry per CDR3 protein. There are fewer than 550,000 distinct CDR3 sequences in the sample; about 5.2% occur only once, and roughly 3.3% lies in the top ten. Material for sequencing was blood, either unsorted or a sorted T cell fraction (not recorded which). The receptors come from a male donor with ankylosing spondylitis. Each CDR3 is given with its conserved first and last residue. A D gene is named only where the DNA matches it firmly. Only part of the rows carry a size: once, few, many, or a class if the clone is expanded.

J,size,V,D,CDR3,DNA
TRBJ2-1,many,TRBV28,-,CASMSVSAGTYNEQFF,TGTGCCAGCATGTCTGTCTCCGCGGGGACCTACAATGAGCAGTTCTTC
TRBJ2-7,many,TRBV15,-,CATSMTNTYEQYF,TGTGCCACCAGCATGACAAATACCTACGAGCAGTACTTC
TRBJ2-1,many,TRBV6-5,-,CASSYSGGGKEFF,TGTGCCAGCAGTTACTCGGGTGGCGGGAAGGAGTTCTTC
TRBJ1-3,many,TRBV7-9,-,CASSPRVFGNTIYF,TGTGCCAGCAGCCCCCGTGTGTTTGGAAACACCATATATTTT
TRBJ2-3,few,TRBV11-2,-,CASSFPDSHLSTDTQYF,TGTGCCAGCAGCTTCCCCGACAGCCACCTAAGCACAGATACGCAGTATTTT
TRBJ2-5,many,TRBV20-1,TRBD1,CSARDFRQGRETQYF,TGCAGTGCTAGAGATTTTAGACAGGGGCGGGAGACCCAGTACTTC
TRBJ2-1,many,TRBV5-1,TRBD2,CASSLLAGGADEQFF,TGCGCCAGCAGCCTCCTAGCGGGAGGGGCTGATGAGCAGTTCTTC
TRBJ2-1,many,TRBV29-1,-,CSVRSSSSYNEQFF,TGCAGCGTTAGATCCAGCAGCTCCTACAATGAGCAGTTCTTC
TRBJ2-5,many,TRBV7-2,-,CASSLSASQETQYF,TGTGCCAGCAGCTTATCGGCGTCACAAGAGACCCAGTACTTC
TRBJ1-2,many,TRBV4-3,TRBD1,CASSQSHPGGFGYTF,TGCGCCAGCAGTCAAAGCCACCCAGGGGGCTTTGGCTACACCTTC
TRBJ2-1,many,TRBV29-1,TRBD2,CSVKSSGRLNEQFF,TGCAGCGTTAAATCTAGCGGGAGACTAAATGAGCAGTTCTTC
TRBJ2-5,many,TRBV24-1,-,CATSDPVLEETQYF,TGTGCCACCAGTGACCCGGTCCTGGAAGAGACCCAGTACTTC
TRBJ2-1,few,TRBV2,-,CASSEAGAGASSYNEQFF,TGTGCCAGCAGTGAAGCGGGGGCGGGGGCGAGCTCCTACAATGAGCAGTTCTTC
TRBJ1-2,many,TRBV5-8,TRBD1,CASSPRPGRGDGYTF,TGTGCCAGCAGCCCCCGACCCGGCAGGGGGGATGGCTACACCTTC
TRBJ1-1,-,TRBV12-3/TRBV12-4,-,CAILRAGDTEDFF,TGTGCCATCCTTAGGGCTGGGGACACTGAAGATTTCTTT
TRBJ2-2,many,TRBV20-1,-,CSARDWRQGRTGELFF,TGCAGTGCTAGAGATTGGAGGCAGGGGCGCACCGGGGAGCTGTTTTTT
TRBJ1-2,many,TRBV5-1,-,CASSLEGAAGYTF,TGCGCCAGCAGCTTGGAAGGGGCGGCTGGCTACACCTTC
TRBJ1-6,many,TRBV11-1,-,CASSLEVGRSGFRSPLHF,TGTGCCAGCAGCCTAGAGGTCGGCAGATCCGGGTTTAGATCACCCCTCCACTTT
TRBJ2-1,many,TRBV7-2,-,CASSLLPSSYNEQFF,TGTGCCAGCAGCTTACTTCCGAGCTCCTACAATGAGCAGTTCTTC
TRBJ2-3,many,TRBV6-1,-,CASTLGGADTQYF,TGTGCCAGCACCCTGGGTGGCGCAGATACGCAGTATTTT
TRBJ2-1,many,TRBV10-3,-,CAISAVNNEQFF,TGTGCCATCAGTGCCGTAAACAATGAGCAGTTCTTC
TRBJ2-3,many,TRBV15,TRBD2,CATSRAAPLTSGRPTDTQYF,TGTGCCACCAGCAGAGCCGCACCCCTGACTAGCGGGAGGCCCACAGATACGCAGTATTTT
TRBJ2-1,many,TRBV12-3/TRBV12-4,TRBD2,CASTPGTSVRDEQFF,TGTGCCAGCACCCCCGGGACTAGCGTTCGCGATGAGCAGTTCTTC
TRBJ2-7,-,TRBV27,-,CASSLASGDKDEQYF,TGTGCCAGCAGTCTGGCCAGCGGAGATAAGGACGAGCAGTACTTC
TRBJ2-3,few,TRBV12-3/TRBV12-4,TRBD2,CASSTGLAGGTDTQYF,TGTGCCAGCAGTACAGGACTAGCGGGGGGGACAGATACGCAGTATTTT
TRBJ2-7,-,TRBV6-2/TRBV6-3,TRBD1,CASREGGQGGWNEQYF,TGTGCCAGCAGGGAAGGAGGACAGGGCGGATGGAACGAGCAGTACTTC
TRBJ2-7,many,TRBV18,TRBD1,CASSPNRGQGVYEQYF,TGTGCCAGCTCACCCAATCGCGGCCAGGGGGTCTACGAGCAGTACTTC
TRBJ1-4,-,TRBV4-2,TRBD1,CASSQRGQGNEKLFF,TGTGCCAGCAGCCAAAGGGGGCAGGGTAATGAAAAACTGTTTTTT